Below are 5 T cell receptor beta chains sequenced from a single sample in a study of shared clonotypes between healthy human individuals. Measured with immunoSEQ multiplex PCR; TCRdb has only the in-frame clones, and not every one. The data hold fewer than 1 million clones, with about 97% observed a single time. CD8 cells regarded as naive lacked CD45RO, were positively chosen for CCR7, and omitted terminally differentiated effector memory CD45RA+ cells. Sample: naive CD8+ T cells sorted from blood. The receptors were gathered from a man aged 25-40 years in good health.

The rearrangement joins TRBV29-1 to TRBJ2-7; 16 bases agree with TRBD2. The CDR3 length is 15 residues. Trimming cost V 3 bases and J 6 bases; bases outside gene matches: 5. CDR1 and CDR2 from the germline V gene are SQVTM and ANQGSEA. The CDR3 region is CSVEGTSGRGAEQYF. The CDR3 DNA reads TGCAGCGTTGAGGGGACTAGCGGGAGGGGTGCCGAGCAGTACTTC.

This clone was counted once. The genes are TRBV10-3 and TRBJ2-1; TRBD1 aligns across 7 bases. Germline loops: CDR1 ENHRY, CDR2 SYGVKD. The ends lost 2 bases at V and 5 bases at J; junction bases unmatched: 3. The CDR3 is made up of 14 amino acids. This chain's CDR3 is CAISEGTANNEQFF. The DNA of the CDR3 is TGTGCCATCAGTGAGGGGACAGCTAACAATGAGCAGTTCTTC.

The rearrangement links TRBV7-6 to TRBJ2-5; unclear D gene. V shed 1 base and J shed 2 bases, with 17 bases lying between them. Germline V lookup: CDR1 SGHVS, CDR2 FNYEAQ. The CDR3 extends over 17 amino acids. Here the CDR3 reads CASSLGTLVGSQETQYF. Written as DNA, the CDR3 is TGTGCCAGCAGCTTAGGGACCCTAGTGGGTTCTCAAGAGACCCAGTACTTC.

J is TRBJ2-1 and V is TRBV7-6; D is undetermined. CDR1 is SGHVS, CDR2 FNYEAQ, per germline. The V and J ends lost 2 bases and 8 bases respectively, with 16 bases between them. The CDR3 runs to 15 residues. The CDR3 DNA follows: TGTGCCAGCAGCTTATTAAGCCCCGGTGCGGATGAGCAGTTCTTC. Residues: CASSLLSPGADEQFF.

The chain joins TRBV6-5 to TRBJ2-1; no reliable D call. CDR3 length: 13 amino acids. Trimming pared 5 bases from V and 0 bases from J, leaving 5 bases between. Germline V gene sequence: CDR1 MNHEY, CDR2 SVGAGI. CDR3 nucleotide sequence: TGTGCCAGCAGTAGTCGCTCCTACAATGAGCAGTTCTTC. It translates to CASSSRSYNEQFF.